A single sample gave rise to the 9 T cell receptor beta chains below, sequenced in a study of cytomegalovirus exposure and HLA in healthy donors. Primers: 60 Vbeta forward and 13 Jbeta reverse. Only in-frame clones appear in the TCRdb table, and some are missing; sequencing was by immunoSEQ multiplex PCR. This table has roughly 130,000 clones, approximately 68% appearing once. Sequenced sample: PBMCs. Receptors were obtained from a man aged 25 to 40 in good health and CMV-seropositive.

The chain is built from TRBV9 and TRBJ2-7, with 7 bases lining up with TRBD2. The V and J ends lost 0 bases and 1 base, in that order; junction bases with no gene match: 4. The germline CDR1 and CDR2 sequences are SGDLS and YYNGEE. The CDR3 totals 15 residues. The CDR3 nucleotides read TGTGCCAGCAGCGTAGACAGCGGGGAATCCTACGAGCAGTACTTC. Residues: CASSVDSGESYEQYF.

The genes are TRBV15 and TRBJ1-2; D ambiguous. V was pared by 3 bases and J by 2 bases, with 7 bases between. CDR1 LNHNV and CDR2 YYDKDF come from the germline V gene (reference sequence). This CDR3 is 13 amino acids long. The CDR3 reads CATSSNTNYGYTF. DNA of the CDR3: TGTGCCACCAGCAGTAACACGAACTATGGCTACACCTTC.

The sample holds a few counts of this clone. This rearrangement joins TRBV5-1 to TRBJ1-1; D is perhaps TRBD1 (5 bases). The V end was cut by 6 bases, the J end by 5 bases, with 17 bases between. CDR1 is SGHRS and CDR2 is YFSETQ in the germline V gene. The CDR3 spans 14 residues. CDR3 in amino acids: CASTVLQGGTEAFF. The CDR3 bases are TGCGCCAGCACAGTCTTGCAGGGCGGTACTGAAGCTTTCTTT.

V gene TRBV29-1 combines with J gene TRBJ2-7; 7 bases align to TRBD1. This CDR3 comprises 12 residues. With V trimmed by 2 bases and J by 3 bases, 1 base remained unmatched. Germline CDR1 and CDR2: SQVTM and ANQGSEA. Here the CDR3 DNA reads TGCAGCGTTGAACGGGACAGCTACGAGCAGTACTTC. Amino acids: CSVERDSYEQYF.

This chain joins TRBV7-9 and TRBJ1-5; TRBD1 matches 7 bases. CDR3 size: 14 residues. CDR1 SEHNR and CDR2 FQNEAQ come from the germline V gene (reference sequence). Germline trimming cut 1 base from V and 7 bases from J; bases unmatched to any gene: 4. For the CDR3, the DNA is TGTGCCAGCAGCTTAGAAGGGGGCTGGCAGCCCCAGCATTTT. It codes for CASSLEGGWQPQHF.

This rearrangement joins TRBV5-1 to TRBJ2-7; 7 bases are a match to TRBD2. The CDR3 has 16 amino acids. V dropped 0 bases and J dropped 2; count of bases not matched to a gene: 8. Germline V gene sequence: CDR1 SGHRS, CDR2 YFSETQ. The CDR3 here is CASSLDGRWTTYEQYF. In nucleotides, the CDR3 is TGCGCCAGCAGCTTGGACGGGAGGTGGACTACCTACGAGCAGTACTTC.

The V call is TRBV29-1, the J call TRBJ2-7, with 9 bases aligning to TRBD2. Germline lookup yields CDR1 SQVTM and CDR2 ANQGSEA. The trim removed 4 bases at V and 4 bases at J, leaving 8 bases unmatched. The CDR3 runs 14 residues. CDR3 protein: CSVGLRLAAYEQYF. As DNA, the CDR3 is TGCAGCGTTGGTTTAAGACTAGCGGCATACGAGCAGTACTTC.

This clone has only a few counts. The chain has TRBV10-3 and TRBJ2-1, with 7 nucleotides matching TRBD1. With V trimmed by 4 bases and J by 1 base, 4 bases remained unmatched. The CDR3 has 15 residues. The germline V gene has CDR1 ENHRY and CDR2 SYGVKD. The CDR3 loop is CAISGRQGSYNEQFF. The CDR3 bases are TGTGCCATCAGTGGGAGACAGGGTTCCTACAATGAGCAGTTCTTC.

The chain combines TRBV5-1 with TRBJ2-3; no clear D. The V gene's germline CDR1 is SGHRS and CDR2 YFSETQ. The CDR3 has 14 residues. V was cut by 0 bases and J by 2 bases, with 7 bases left in between. CDR3 region: CASSLGANTDTQYF. The CDR3 nucleotides are TGCGCCAGCAGCTTGGGAGCTAACACAGATACGCAGTATTTT. Full variable domain (rest looked up from reference TRBV5-1 and TRBJ2-3): KAGVTQTPRYLIKTRGQQVTLSCSPISGHRSVSWYQQTPGQGLQFLFEYFSETQRNKGNFPGRFSGRQFSNSRSEMNVSTLELGDSALYLCASSLGANTDTQYFGPGTRLTVL.